One and the same sample provided the 9 T cell receptor beta chains below, sequenced in a study of response to subunit inactivated influenza vaccine. TCRdb reanalysed the RT-PCR reads using MiXCR and keeps one entry per CDR3 protein. The data show approximately 730,000 distinct CDR3 sequences, about 14% seen once. Sequencing was performed on PBMCs from blood, taken less than 15 days before vaccination. Source of these receptors: a man over 45 who received an inactivated influenza vaccine.

This clonotype was observed many times. This chain links TRBV15 with TRBJ1-1, with TRBD1 matching over 9 bases. Germline V lookup: CDR1 LNHNV, CDR2 YYDKDF (reference sequence). The CDR3 runs to 15 residues. J lost 4 bases, V lost 5 bases, and 8 bases had no gene match. In DNA, the CDR3 is TGTGCCACCAGCGGAGGACAGGGGTCGATCACTGAAGCTTTCTTT. Its protein product is CATSGGQGSITEAFF.

The chain has TRBV4-1 and TRBJ2-3; D gene ambiguous. Trimming took off 6 bases at V and 2 bases at J, with 12 bases between the two ends. There are 14 residues in the CDR3. The germline V gene encodes CDR1 MGHRA and CDR2 YSYEKL. CDR3 sequence (DNA): TGCGCCAGCAGAACTACTACCGTCACAGATACGCAGTATTTT. Its translation: CASRTTTVTDTQYF.

The chain is built from TRBV6-2 or TRBV6-3 and TRBJ2-7, with TRBD2 matching 11 bases. Germline CDR1 is MNHEY and CDR2 is SVGEGT. The CDR3 loop spans 17 amino acids. The junction had 19 bases not matched to a gene; V was cut back by 10 bases and J by 5 bases. CDR3 in amino acids: CATRRLAGGYGLDEQYF. The CDR3 nucleotides are TGTGCCACTAGGAGGCTAGCGGGAGGATACGGTCTGGACGAGCAGTACTTC.

This clonotype was found once. A read error may be the cause here, since a much bigger clone is one base away. V and J are TRBV20-1 and TRBJ2-3; the match to TRBD2 covers 7 bases. Germline V gene data show CDR1 as DFQATT and CDR2 as SNEGSKA (reference sequence). This CDR3 is built from 17 residues. As DNA, the CDR3 is TGCTGTGCTAGATCGGATCGGACTAGTGCTAGCACAGATACGCAGTATTTT. The encoded protein is CCARSDRTSASTDTQYF.

In its sample, this clonotype was seen many times. The chain carries TRBV3-1 and TRBJ2-1, with 7 nucleotides matching TRBD2. Per germline, CDR1 LGHDT and CDR2 YNNKEL (reference sequence). The length of the CDR3 is 14 residues. The J segment lost 0 bases and the V segment lost 6 bases, leaving 2 bases of the junction unmatched. The CDR3 reads CASRLASSYNEQFF. The CDR3 region has the DNA TGTGCCAGCAGACTAGCGTCCTCCTACAATGAGCAGTTCTTC.

The genes are TRBV6-5 and TRBJ1-6; tentative D call: TRBD1 (5 bases). The CDR3 sequence is 17 residues long. The V gene's germline CDR1 is MNHEY and CDR2 SVGAGI. The V and J ends lost 0 bases and 7 bases respectively, with 16 bases between them. The CDR3 coding sequence is TGTGCCAGCAGTTACTCGAGCTCGGCAGGGAGGAATTCACCCCTCCACTTT. Encoded protein: CASSYSSSAGRNSPLHF.

The rearrangement joins TRBV6-2 or TRBV6-3 to TRBJ2-7; no clear D. V was pared by 6 bases and J by 6 bases, with 9 bases between. CDR3 length equals 11 residues. CDR1 is MNHEY and CDR2 is SVGEGT in the germline V gene. The CDR3: CASRDQREQYF. The CDR3, as DNA: TGTGCCAGCAGAGACCAGCGCGAGCAGTACTTC.

The CDR3, as DNA: TGTGCCAGCAGCTTAGGCCCAGGGAAAGAAAAACTGTTTTTT. Translation gives CASSLGPGKEKLFF. The genes are TRBV7-9 and TRBJ1-4; the D gene is possibly TRBD1 (5 bases). V was pared by 1 base and J by 8 bases, with 11 bases between. CDR3 length: 14 residues. Germline V gene sequence: CDR1 SEHNR, CDR2 FQNEAQ (reference sequence).

This clonotype was observed a handful of times. The chain uses TRBV4-3 and TRBJ2-3; TRBD2 agrees at 10 bases. The CDR3 contains 17 residues. CDR1 and CDR2 from the germline V gene are LGHNA and YSLEER. Losses at the gene ends were 5 bases for V and 0 bases for J; bases not matched to a gene: 8. CDR3 amino acids: CASSYNPSGGSTDTQYF. CDR3 bases: TGCGCCAGCAGCTACAACCCTAGCGGGGGTAGCACAGATACGCAGTATTTT.